This TCR beta chain emerged from a study of blood T cell repertoires in COVID-19. In the study overall: Sites across the United States, Italy and Spain contributed samples from acute and convalescent COVID-19. PBMCs, B-cell-depleted T cells, or T cells were the source of the cDNA or gDNA that made up the material.

Original methodology: Nucleated cell counts were estimated from reference gene primer amplification. TCRdb's copy holds only in-frame clones and misses some; the assay was immunoSEQ multiplex PCR. Clonal size and the V and J genes are those of that table, whereas D and trimming came from the DNA. The sample contains 23,000 or so clones, roughly 92% of which appear only once. The CDR3 runs 15 residues. The V and J ends lost 5 bases and 1 base respectively, with 13 bases between them. The TCR sequence derives from a human donor in a cohort sampled during active COVID-19. This chain uses TRBV5-3 with TRBJ1-3; weak D call: TRBD1 (6 bases). TRBV5-3 is noted as an ORF with a role that remains uncertain. Sequences were obtained from peripheral blood. The CDR3 bases are TGTGCCAGAAGGCAAGGGCAGGGGTCTGGAAACACCATATATTTT. Its translation is CARRQGQGSGNTIYF.